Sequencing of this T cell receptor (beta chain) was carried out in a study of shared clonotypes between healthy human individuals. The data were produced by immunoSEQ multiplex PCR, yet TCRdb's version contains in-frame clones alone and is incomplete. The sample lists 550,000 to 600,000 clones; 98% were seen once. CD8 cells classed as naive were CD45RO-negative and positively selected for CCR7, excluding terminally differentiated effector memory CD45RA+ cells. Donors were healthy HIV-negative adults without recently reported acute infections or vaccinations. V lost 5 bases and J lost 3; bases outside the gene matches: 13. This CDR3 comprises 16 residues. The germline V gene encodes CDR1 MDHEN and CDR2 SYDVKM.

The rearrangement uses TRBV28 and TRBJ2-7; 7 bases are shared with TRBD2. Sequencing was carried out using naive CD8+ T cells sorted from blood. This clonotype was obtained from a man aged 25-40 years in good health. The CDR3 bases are TGTGCCAGCAGTGACCGGGACTCTCGGGACTACTACGAGCAGTACTTC. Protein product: CASSDRDSRDYYEQYF. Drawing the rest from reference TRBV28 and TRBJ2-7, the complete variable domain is DVKVTQSSRYLVKRTGEKVFLECVQDMDHENMFWYRQDPGLGLRLIYFSYDVKMKEKGDIPEGYSVSREKKERFSLILESASTNQTSMYLCASSDRDSRDYYEQYFGPGTRLTVT.